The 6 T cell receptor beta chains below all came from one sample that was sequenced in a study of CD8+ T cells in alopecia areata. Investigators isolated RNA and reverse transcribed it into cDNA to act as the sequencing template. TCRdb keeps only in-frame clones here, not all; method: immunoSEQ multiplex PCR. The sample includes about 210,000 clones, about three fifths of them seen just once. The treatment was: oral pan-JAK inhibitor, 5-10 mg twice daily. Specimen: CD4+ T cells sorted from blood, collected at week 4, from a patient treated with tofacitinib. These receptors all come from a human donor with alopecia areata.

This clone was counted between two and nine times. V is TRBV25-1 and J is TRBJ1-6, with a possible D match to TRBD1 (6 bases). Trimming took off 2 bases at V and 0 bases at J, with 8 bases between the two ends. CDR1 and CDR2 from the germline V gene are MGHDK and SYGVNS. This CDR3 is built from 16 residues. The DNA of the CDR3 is TGTGCCAGCAGTGAAAACAGGGCCTCCTATAATTCACCCCTCCACTTT. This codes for CASSENRASYNSPLHF.

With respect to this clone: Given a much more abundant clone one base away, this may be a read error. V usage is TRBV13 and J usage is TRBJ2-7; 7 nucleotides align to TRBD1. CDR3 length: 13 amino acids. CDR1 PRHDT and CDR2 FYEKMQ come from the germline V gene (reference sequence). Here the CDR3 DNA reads TGTGCCAGCAGCCTAGGGACAGCCTACGAGCAGTACTTC. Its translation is CASSLGTAYEQYF.

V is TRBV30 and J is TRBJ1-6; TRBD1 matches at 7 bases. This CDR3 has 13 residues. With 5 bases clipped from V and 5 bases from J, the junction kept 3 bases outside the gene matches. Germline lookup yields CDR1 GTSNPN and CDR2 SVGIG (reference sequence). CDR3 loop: CAWARGNNSPLHF. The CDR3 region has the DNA TGTGCCTGGGCCAGGGGGAATAATTCACCCCTCCACTTT.

The CDR3 spells CASSGTSGNSYEQYF. CDR3 DNA sequence: TGTGCCAGCAGCGGTACTAGCGGCAACTCCTACGAGCAGTACTTC. The chain uses TRBV9 and TRBJ2-7; TRBD2 matches 8 bases. Germline CDR1 SGDLS, CDR2 YYNGEE. J gave up 0 bases and V 3 bases, and 5 bases lay outside the gene matches. There are 15 residues in the CDR3.

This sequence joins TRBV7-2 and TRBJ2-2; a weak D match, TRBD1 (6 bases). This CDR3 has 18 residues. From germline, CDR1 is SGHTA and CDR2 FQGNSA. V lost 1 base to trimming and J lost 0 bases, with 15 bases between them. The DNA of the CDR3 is TGTGCCAGCAGCTTAGACGAGGTCAGGGGCACGAACACCGGGGAGCTGTTTTTT. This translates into CASSLDEVRGTNTGELFF.

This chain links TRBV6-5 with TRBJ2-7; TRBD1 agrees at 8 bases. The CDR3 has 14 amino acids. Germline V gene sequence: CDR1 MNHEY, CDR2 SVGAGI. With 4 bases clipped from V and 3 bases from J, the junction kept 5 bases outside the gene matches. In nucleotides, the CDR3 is TGTGCCAGCAGTTCCGGACAGGGAATCTACGAGCAGTACTTC. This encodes CASSSGQGIYEQYF.